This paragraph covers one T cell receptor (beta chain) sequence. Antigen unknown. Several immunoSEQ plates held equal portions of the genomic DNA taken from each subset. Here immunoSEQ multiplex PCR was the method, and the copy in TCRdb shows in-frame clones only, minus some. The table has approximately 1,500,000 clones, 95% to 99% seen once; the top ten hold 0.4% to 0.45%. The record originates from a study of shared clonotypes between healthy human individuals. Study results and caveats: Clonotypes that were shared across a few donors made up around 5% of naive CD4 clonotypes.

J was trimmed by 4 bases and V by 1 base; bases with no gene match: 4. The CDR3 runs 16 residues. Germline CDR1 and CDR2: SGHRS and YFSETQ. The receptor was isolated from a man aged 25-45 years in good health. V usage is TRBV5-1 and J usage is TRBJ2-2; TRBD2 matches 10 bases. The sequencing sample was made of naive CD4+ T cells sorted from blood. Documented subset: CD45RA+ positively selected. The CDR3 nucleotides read TGCGCCAGCAGCTTGAGGCTAGCGGGAGCCACCGGGGAGCTGTTTTTT. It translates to CASSLRLAGATGELFF.